These 10 T cell receptor beta chains share one sample of origin, sequenced in a study of STAT3 mutations in large granular lymphocyte leukemia (dated by TCRdb to between 2017 and 2020). These receptors have no identified antigens. Library generation was performed with the immunoSEQ multiplex PCR assay. Entries here come from immuneACCESS through TCRdb and include only in-frame sequences with V and J called. Some clones fail to appear in such tables; in the studies checked, an unresolved V gene covers under half of the shortfall, and the cause of the remainder is unknown. This sample holds around 13,000 clones; about nine tenths were observed only once. The ten largest make up around 34% of the sample. Points the paper makes about the study in general: Every T-LGLL patient showed at least one immunodominant TCRbeta clonotype, and about half showed multiple immunodominant subclonotypes.

Sequenced sample: peripheral blood mononuclear cells. The receptors were gathered from a man aged 35 to 55 with T-cell large granular lymphocyte leukemia. Some clones in this sample may be carry-over from other donors' samples. The age is the age at diagnosis.

J is TRBJ1-2 and V is TRBV11-2; no clear D. With 2 bases removed from V and 1 base from J, the gap between germline ends came to 8 bases. This CDR3 contains 14 residues. Per germline, CDR1 SGHAT and CDR2 FQNNGV. The CDR3 nucleotides are TGTGCCAGCAGCTTAACGGAGAGTAACTATGGCTACACCTTC. Translating it yields CASSLTESNYGYTF.

This chain uses TRBV7-8 with TRBJ1-3; unclear D gene. V shed 0 bases and J shed 0 bases, with 9 bases lying between them. The CDR3 loop spans 16 amino acids. CDR1 is SGHVS and CDR2 is FQNEAQ in the germline V gene. The CDR3 protein is CASSLARTYSGNTIYF. The DNA for the CDR3 is TGTGCCAGCAGCTTAGCGCGCACTTACTCTGGAAACACCATATATTTT.

J is TRBJ1-2 and V is TRBV29-1, with 11 bases matching TRBD1. CDR3 length equals 15 residues. Germline V gene sequence: CDR1 SQVTM, CDR2 ANQGSEA. J lost 6 bases, V lost 2 bases, and 8 bases had no gene match. The CDR3 bases are TGCAGCGTTGAATCCCGGACAGGGGGCAGGAATGGCTACACCTTC. Amino acids: CSVESRTGGRNGYTF.

The CDR3 sequence: CASSAGRDSRLTGELFF. CDR3 coding DNA: TGCGCCAGCAGCGCAGGCCGGGACTCCAGGCTTACCGGGGAGCTGTTTTTT. This chain links TRBV5-1 with TRBJ2-2, with D perhaps TRBD2 (6 bases). Trimming stripped 4 bases from V and 5 bases from J, with 21 bases between. CDR1 and CDR2 (germline): SGHRS, YFSETQ. The CDR3 runs 17 residues.

The chain combines TRBV5-4 with TRBJ2-7; D is undetermined. The V and J ends lost 3 bases and 4 bases respectively, with 11 bases between them. CDR3 length: 13 amino acids. Germline CDR1 and CDR2: SGHNT and YYREEE (reference sequence). In nucleotides, the CDR3 is TGTGCCAGCAGCTCGTTCGACACGTACGAGCAGTACTTC. It yields the protein CASSSFDTYEQYF.

The genes are TRBV7-9 and TRBJ1-1; no reliable D call. The CDR3 is 13 amino acids. From germline, CDR1 is SEHNR and CDR2 FQNEAQ (reference sequence). The V and J ends lost 4 bases and 4 bases respectively, with 10 bases between them. The CDR3 here is CASSSFGSTEAFF. CDR3 in DNA: TGTGCCAGCAGCTCTTTTGGGAGCACTGAAGCTTTCTTT.

The rearrangement joins TRBV6-5 to TRBJ1-2; 7 bases map to TRBD1. The CDR3 has 15 residues. Per germline, CDR1 MNHEY and CDR2 SVGAGI. Trimming at V came to 2 bases and at J to 8 bases, leaving 11 bases not matched to a gene. The CDR3 DNA sequence: TGTGCCAGCAGTTACATGTTTGAGGGGGCGAAGGGCTACACCTTC. Its protein product is CASSYMFEGAKGYTF.

The chain couples TRBV5-4 to TRBJ1-1; tentatively, D is TRBD1 (5 bases). In germline, CDR1 is SGHNT, CDR2 YYREEE (reference sequence). Trimming cost V 4 bases and J 1 base, with 17 bases left between them. CDR3 size: 16 residues. CDR3 loop: CASSPWYGTENTEAFF. For the CDR3, the DNA is TGTGCCAGCAGCCCGTGGTACGGGACCGAGAACACTGAAGCTTTCTTT.

The V and J genes are TRBV6-5 and TRBJ2-7; 9 bases match TRBD1. Germline values: CDR1 MNHEY, CDR2 SVGAGI. Unmatched junction bases numbered 4, after V lost 3 bases and J lost 7 bases. The length of the CDR3 is 13 residues. The CDR3 loop is CASSYPGTGEQYF. The CDR3 nucleotides read TGTGCCAGCAGTTATCCCGGGACAGGGGAGCAGTACTTC.

The genes are TRBV20-1 and TRBJ1-3; no clear D gene. The CDR3 runs 11 residues. The germline V gene encodes CDR1 DFQATT and CDR2 SNEGSKA (reference sequence). V dropped 2 bases and J dropped 5 bases, with 4 bases sitting between them. The CDR3 is CSARLRNTIYF. CDR3 DNA sequence: TGCAGTGCTAGACTGAGAAACACCATATATTTT.